The 32 T cell receptor beta chains presented below share a single source sample, sequenced in a study of CD8+CD57+ T cells in acquired aplastic anemia. Investigators profiled TCR beta VDJ and CDR3 from genomic DNA template. TCRdb called the reads again in MiXCR, with one record for every CDR3 protein. Seen here are 150,000 to 200,000 distinct CDR3 sequences, more than 40% observed once, and the top ten hold 25% to 35%. All sequencing subjects had displayed CD8+CD57+ cell expansion on flow cytometry. Material for sequencing was sorted CD4+, CD8+, or CD8+CD57+ T cells (not recorded which) from PBMCs. The receptors originated from a human donor with aplastic anemia.

The table lists this clonotype with a few counts. V is TRBV29-1 and J is TRBJ1-6, with 8 positions matching TRBD1. The CDR3 has 14 residues. Germline values: CDR1 SQVTM, CDR2 ANQGSEA. V lost 4 bases, J lost 9 bases, and 8 bases stayed unmatched. CDR3 nucleotide sequence: TGCAGCGTTGGAGAAGCAGGGGGCGGTTCACCCCTCCACTTT. This sequence encodes CSVGEAGGGSPLHF.

The chain has TRBV14 and TRBJ2-7; tentative D call: TRBD1 (6 bases). The V end was cut by 0 bases, the J end by 9 bases, with 12 bases between. The CDR3 is 13 residues long. The germline gives CDR1 SGHDN, CDR2 FVKESK. The CDR3 region has the DNA TGTGCCAGCAGCCAAGATGGGGGCAGAACGCAGTACTTC. Amino acids: CASSQDGGRTQYF.

This clonotype was seen more than once but under ten times. The chain uses TRBV10-3 and TRBJ1-2; TRBD1 might be the D (6 bases). Germline CDR1 is ENHRY and CDR2 is SYGVKD. The CDR3 consists of 12 residues. Trimming took off 10 bases at V and 8 bases at J, with 17 bases between the two ends. CDR3 in amino acids: CATTKGGLGYTF. CDR3 in DNA: TGTGCCACCACTAAGGGGGGTTTGGGCTACACCTTC.

This clonotype appeared many times. This sequence joins TRBV7-9 and TRBJ2-5; D may be TRBD2 (5 bases). The CDR3 sequence is 12 residues long. CDR1 is SEHNR and CDR2 is FQNEAQ in the germline V gene (reference sequence). Trimming pared 11 bases from V and 5 bases from J, leaving 15 bases between. The CDR3 here is CASLVSGETQYF. The CDR3 DNA reads as TGTGCCTCCCTCGTAAGCGGCGAGACCCAGTACTTC. The full variable domain, rest sourced from reference TRBV7-9 and TRBJ2-5, is DTGVSQNPRHKITKRGQNVTFRCDPISEHNRLYWYRQTLGQGPEFLTYFQNEAQLEKSRLLSDRFSAERPKGSFSTLEIQRTEQGDSAMYLCASLVSGETQYFGPGTRLLVL.

This clonotype was observed a handful of times. The chain joins TRBV18 to TRBJ2-5; D uncertain. Germline-derived CDR1 and CDR2 are KGHSH and LQKENI. The CDR3 extends over 13 amino acids. The ends were cut back, 3 bases at V and 4 bases at J, with 9 bases in the middle. The CDR3 sequence is CASSPHSRETQYF. The CDR3 coding sequence is TGTGCCAGCTCACCCCATTCACGAGAGACCCAGTACTTC.

V and J are TRBV7-8 and TRBJ2-7, with TRBD1 as a possible D gene (5 bases). V dropped 3 bases and J dropped 0 bases, with 9 bases sitting between them. The CDR3 runs to 14 residues. Germline CDR1 reads SGHVS; CDR2 reads FQNEAQ. CDR3 residues: CASSFDSPSYEQYF. Here the CDR3 DNA reads TGTGCCAGCAGCTTCGACAGTCCCTCCTACGAGCAGTACTTC.

The rearrangement links TRBV20-1 to TRBJ2-7; 14 bases match TRBD2. V gave up 7 bases and J gave up 3 bases; unmatched junction bases: 11. CDR1 is DFQATT and CDR2 is SNEGSKA in the germline V gene (reference sequence). The CDR3 spans 16 residues. The CDR3 coding sequence is TGCAGTGTCGCCGGACTAGCGGGGGGTGTTGGCTACGAGCAGTACTTC. It yields the protein CSVAGLAGGVGYEQYF.

This clonotype was observed many times. The chain is built from TRBV24-1 and TRBJ2-1; D assignment may be TRBD1 or TRBD2 (6 bases each). Trimming shortened V by 3 bases and J by 9 bases, and 17 bases separated the two germline ends. CDR1 and CDR2 (germline): KGHDR, SFDVKD. This CDR3 is 15 amino acids long. This CDR3 is CATSDIYRDGGEQFF. The CDR3 DNA reads as TGTGCCACCAGTGATATATACAGGGACGGGGGTGAGCAGTTCTTC.

This clonotype was counted ten times or more. The rearrangement joins TRBV13 to TRBJ1-4, with D possibly being TRBD1 (5 bases). CDR3 length equals 14 residues. Trimming left V 3 bases short and J 5 bases short, with 10 bases between. The V gene's germline CDR1 is PRHDT and CDR2 FYEKMQ (reference sequence). DNA of the CDR3: TGTGCCAGCAGCTTTAGCAGGGAAAATGAAAAACTGTTTTTT. Encoded protein: CASSFSRENEKLFF.

This clonotype has a count of ten or more. The CDR3 sequence: CASSSRDTRNSPLHF. CDR3 nucleotide sequence: TGTGCCAGTAGTAGCCGGGACACCCGTAATTCACCCCTCCACTTT. V is TRBV19 and J is TRBJ1-6; TRBD1 is a possible D gene (6 bases). The length of the CDR3 is 15 residues. V was cut by 4 bases and J by 6 bases, with 13 bases left in between. Looked up from germline, CDR1 is LNHDA and CDR2 is SQIVND (reference sequence).

A note on this clonotype: At one of its ends the junction is not consistent with the germline gene, which may arise from a read error. The rearrangement links TRBV7-9 to TRBJ1-1, with 7 nucleotides matching TRBD1. CDR3 length: 15 residues. Germline CDR1 SEHNR, CDR2 FQNEAQ (reference sequence). The CDR3 protein is CASSSGTAQNTEAFF. In DNA form, the CDR3 reads TGTGCCAGCAGCTCCGGGACAGCTCAGAACACTGAGGCTTTCTTT.

In this sample, this clonotype turned up many times. This chain uses TRBV29-1 with TRBJ2-1; no reliable D call. V was clipped by 0 bases and J by 0 bases, with 6 bases between them. Germline V gene data show CDR1 as SQVTM and CDR2 as ANQGSEA. CDR3 size: 14 residues. The DNA for the CDR3 is TGCAGCGTTGAAGACTCCTCCTCCTACAATGAGCAGTTCTTC. Protein sequence: CSVEDSSSYNEQFF.

Ten or more counts support this clonotype. J is TRBJ1-3 and V is TRBV14, with a weak D call TRBD1 (5 bases). The CDR3 totals 15 residues. Trimming pared 4 bases from V and 8 bases from J, leaving 18 bases between. The germline gives CDR1 SGHDN, CDR2 FVKESK. The DNA for the CDR3 is TGTGCCAGCAGCCGCCTTGGGTGGGGCTCGGACACCATATATTTT. Its translation: CASSRLGWGSDTIYF.

The V call is TRBV15, the J call TRBJ2-2; the D gene is possibly TRBD1 (6 bases). This CDR3 spans 14 amino acids. The germline gives CDR1 LNHNV, CDR2 YYDKDF (reference sequence). V lost 5 bases and J 6 bases, leaving 13 bases between the germline ends. The CDR3 DNA reads TGTGCCACCAGCGTCCAAAGGGGGTCCGGGGAGCTGTTTTTT. Translating it yields CATSVQRGSGELFF.

This clonotype was seen at least ten times. The J gene is TRBJ1-1, the V gene TRBV7-3; weak D call: TRBD1 (5 bases). The germline V gene has CDR1 SGHTA and CDR2 FQGTGA. Trimming pared 4 bases from V and 4 bases from J, leaving 16 bases between. The CDR3 is made up of 15 amino acids. The CDR3 DNA follows: TGTGCCAGCAGCTCCCCCAATACAGGTCTCACTGAAGCTTTCTTT. It specifies CASSSPNTGLTEAFF.

V and J are TRBV19 and TRBJ1-1; D perhaps matches TRBD1 (6 bases). Germline V gene lookup returns CDR1 LNHDA and CDR2 SQIVND (reference sequence). The V and J ends lost 5 bases and 0 bases respectively, with 13 bases between them. The CDR3 spans 15 residues. For the CDR3, the DNA is TGTGCCAGTAGTCTACAGGGTCAGATGAACACTGAAGCTTTCTTT. Protein: CASSLQGQMNTEAFF.

The V call is TRBV5-1, the J call TRBJ2-5; D ambiguous. Trimming removed 6 bases at V and 1 base at J, with 19 bases between. CDR1 is SGHRS and CDR2 is YFSETQ in the germline V gene. This CDR3 contains 16 residues. The CDR3 loop reads CASKPPGLLTQETQYF. As DNA, the CDR3 is TGCGCCAGCAAACCCCCGGGCTTACTCACCCAAGAGACCCAGTACTTC.

At least ten counts were recorded for this clonotype. The CDR3 is CASSYGLYVWSGELFF. The CDR3 region has the DNA TGTGCCAGCAGTTACGGACTTTACGTTTGGTCCGGGGAGCTGTTTTTT. The chain employs TRBV6-5 and TRBJ2-2; maybe TRBD2 (5 bases). The germline V gene has CDR1 MNHEY and CDR2 SVGAGI. The V gene lost 2 bases and the J gene lost 6 bases, with 16 bases spanning the gap. This CDR3 is 16 amino acids long.

CDR3 in DNA: TGTGCCAGCAGGGACAGGGGAGGCGAAAAACTGTTTTTT. This sequence encodes CASRDRGGEKLFF. The V gene is TRBV2, the J gene TRBJ1-4, with 9 nucleotides matching TRBD1. J gave up 8 bases and V 6 bases, and 4 bases lay outside the gene matches. The CDR3 covers 13 residues. CDR1 is SNHLY and CDR2 is FYNNEI in the germline V gene.

The table lists this clonotype with many counts. The chain combines TRBV2 with TRBJ2-7; 7 nucleotides match TRBD2. Germline CDR1 SNHLY, CDR2 FYNNEI. V dropped 6 bases and J dropped 7; count of bases not matched to a gene: 12. The CDR3 runs 14 residues. CDR3 amino acids: CASSARDYPSEQYF. The CDR3 nucleotides are TGTGCCAGCAGCGCTCGGGACTATCCCTCGGAGCAGTACTTC. Based on the CDR3 plus reference TRBV2 and TRBJ2-7, the full variable domain is EPEVTQTPSHQVTQMGQEVILRCVPISNHLYFYWYRQILGQKVEFLVSFYNNEISEKSEIFDDQFSVERPDGSNFTLKIRSTKLEDSAMYFCASSARDYPSEQYFGPGTRLTVT.

This clonotype was recorded a few times. CDR3 bases: TGTGCCAGCAGCCCTCGTCCCGGGACCCCCGTATACAATGAGCAGTTCTTC. Its protein product is CASSPRPGTPVYNEQFF. The chain couples TRBV11-2 to TRBJ2-1, with D perhaps TRBD1 or TRBD2 (5 bases each). V gave up 5 bases and J gave up 4 bases, with 21 bases separating them. CDR1 is SGHAT and CDR2 is FQNNGV in the germline V gene. The CDR3 runs to 17 residues.

The rearrangement joins TRBV19 to TRBJ2-7; no firm D call. Trimming cost V 9 bases and J 2 bases, with 17 bases left between them. Germline V gene data show CDR1 as LNHDA and CDR2 as SQIVND (reference sequence). There are 14 residues in the CDR3. CDR3 nucleotides: TGTGCCAGCAGCTCCTCAGGTCCCACCTACGAGCAGTACTTC. Translating it yields CASSSSGPTYEQYF.

With respect to this clonotype: A much more abundant neighbour one base away suggests this may be a read error. This is likely a read error, given that the CDR3 carries no conserved phenylalanine or tryptophan at its end. V gene TRBV10-3 combines with J gene TRBJ2-5; tentative D call: TRBD2 (5 bases). V was trimmed by 3 bases and J by 4 bases, leaving 15 bases between them. CDR3 length: 15 residues. Germline V gene data show CDR1 as ENHRY and CDR2 as SYGVKD. The DNA of the CDR3 is TGTGCCATCAGTGAAGGGCCAAGCGGACGAGAGACCCAGTACTCC. This gives the protein CAISEGPSGRETQYS.

This clonotype has ten or more counts. The chain combines TRBV5-1 with TRBJ2-1, with TRBD2 identical over 9 bases. Per the germline V gene, CDR1 is SGHRS and CDR2 is YFSETQ. CDR3 length: 15 residues. Trimming at V came to 1 base and at J to 3 bases, leaving 2 bases not matched to a gene. DNA for the CDR3: TGCGCCAGCAGCTTGACAGCGGGAGGCTACAATGAGCAGTTCTTC. Protein sequence: CASSLTAGGYNEQFF.

A note on this clonotype: A read error may account for a junction end that differs from germline. This chain uses TRBV10-3 with TRBJ2-7; TRBD1 matches 11 bases. This CDR3 contains 13 residues. Germline CDR1 reads ENHRY; CDR2 reads SYGVKD. The CDR3 is CASSRTGGDEQYF. CDR3 DNA: TGTGCCAGCAGTAGGACAGGGGGCGACGAGCAGTACTTC.

The chain is built from TRBV15 and TRBJ2-2; D gene unclear. The length of the CDR3 is 14 residues. Trimming took 0 bases from V and 4 from J, leaving 6 bases between them. Germline values: CDR1 LNHNV, CDR2 YYDKDF (reference sequence). The CDR3 spells CATSRDLPTGELFF. CDR3 in DNA: TGTGCCACCAGCAGAGATCTCCCCACCGGGGAGCTGTTTTTT.

The chain combines TRBV19 with TRBJ1-5, with D unresolved. The ends were cut back, 2 bases at V and 3 bases at J, with 8 bases in the middle. The CDR3 is made up of 14 amino acids. From germline, CDR1 is LNHDA and CDR2 SQIVND (reference sequence). CDR3 coding DNA: TGTGCCAGTAGTATAAAAGCGCTCAATCAGCCCCAGCATTTT. Amino acid sequence: CASSIKALNQPQHF.

The V gene is TRBV24-1, the J gene TRBJ1-2, with D perhaps matching TRBD1 (5 bases). Trimming cost V 2 bases and J 7 bases, with 13 bases left between them. Per the germline V gene, CDR1 is KGHDR and CDR2 is SFDVKD. The CDR3 totals 14 residues. This chain's CDR3 is CATSDSAGDAGYTF. The CDR3 DNA reads as TGTGCCACCAGTGATTCGGCGGGGGATGCTGGCTACACCTTC.

The table lists this clonotype with many counts. V gene TRBV7-3 combines with J gene TRBJ2-5; D gene ambiguous. V lost 5 bases to trimming and J lost 5 bases, with 24 bases between them. The germline V gene encodes CDR1 SGHTA and CDR2 FQGTGA. CDR3 length equals 17 residues. CDR3 coding DNA: TGTGCCAGCAGCCCCGATAAACAGAGAGACCACCGGGAGACCCAGTACTTC. Encoded protein: CASSPDKQRDHRETQYF. The full variable domain, rest sourced from reference TRBV7-3 and TRBJ2-5, is GAGVSQTPSNKVTEKGKYVELRCDPISGHTALYWYRQSLGQGPEFLIYFQGTGAADDSGLPNDRFFAVRPEGSVSTLKIQRTERGDSAVYLCASSPDKQRDHRETQYFGPGTRLLVL.

This clonotype turned up a few times. The J gene is TRBJ1-1, the V gene TRBV7-8; D is unresolved. Germline lookup yields CDR1 SGHVS and CDR2 FQNEAQ. This CDR3 is built from 12 residues. Trimming removed 0 bases from V and 3 bases from J, with 2 bases in between. This chain's CDR3 is CASSLAHTEAFF. The DNA for the CDR3 is TGTGCCAGCAGCTTAGCGCACACTGAAGCTTTCTTT.

The genes are TRBV29-1 and TRBJ1-2; D is uncertain. Trimming pared 4 bases from V and 3 bases from J, leaving 9 bases between. The CDR3 is 12 residues long. Per the germline V gene, CDR1 is SQVTM and CDR2 is ANQGSEA. This chain's CDR3 is CSVGGFDYGYTF. CDR3 bases: TGCAGCGTTGGGGGTTTCGACTATGGCTACACCTTC. The whole variable domain, filled in from reference TRBV29-1 and TRBJ1-2, reads SAVISQKPSRDICQRGTSLTIQCQVDSQVTMMFWYRQQPGQSLTLIATANQGSEATYESGFVIDKFPISRPNLTFSTLTVSNMSPEDSSIYLCSVGGFDYGYTFGSGTRLTVV.

The sample holds a few counts of this clonotype. The chain employs TRBV20-1 and TRBJ2-7; TRBD2 is a possible D gene (5 bases). From germline, CDR1 is DFQATT and CDR2 SNEGSKA (reference sequence). The CDR3 contains 15 residues. Trimming removed 5 bases at V and 5 bases at J, with 22 bases between. CDR3 sequence reads: CSAASSSGLYHEQYF. The CDR3 bases are TGCAGTGCTGCAAGCAGCTCCGGACTGTACCACGAGCAGTACTTC.